This T cell receptor beta chain was identified in a study of post-analysis software for immune sequencing data. Across the study: Several disease courses (relapsing-remitting, secondary progressive and progressive-relapsing) of multiple sclerosis were included. Findings and limits, study-wide: Comparison with controls showed significantly lower normalized Chao1 diversity in multiple sclerosis patients. TRBV5-6, TRBV5-1 and TRBV20-1 belonged to a set of about five TRBV segments that were more frequent in patients than controls. Same-batch preparations were strongly co-clustered by F measure.

Germline V gives CDR1 SGHRS, CDR2 YFSETQ. This CDR3 has 15 residues. Trimming removed 1 base from V and 3 bases from J, with 13 bases in between. Notes on this clonotype: Its antigen is unknown.

The TCR beta cDNA libraries carried unique molecular identifiers. TCRdb recomputed calls from the PCR reads with MiXCR, one row per CDR3 protein. The table shows roughly 580,000 distinct CDR3 sequences, with roughly 45% occurring only once. Input material: blood. The TCR was taken from a girl aged 10-17 years with multiple sclerosis. The chain carries TRBV5-1 and TRBJ1-1; weak D call: TRBD1 (6 bases). The CDR3 region has the DNA TGCGCCAGCAGCTTGTTGGCAGGGGTCGACACTGAAGCTTTCTTT. This sequence encodes CASSLLAGVDTEAFF. The full variable domain, with the rest looked up from reference TRBV5-1 and TRBJ1-1, is KAGVTQTPRYLIKTRGQQVTLSCSPISGHRSVSWYQQTPGQGLQFLFEYFSETQRNKGNFPGRFSGRQFSNSRSEMNVSTLELGDSALYLCASSLLAGVDTEAFFGQGTRLTVV.